The 28 T cell receptor beta chains in this list originate from one sample, sequenced in a study of post-analysis software for immune sequencing data. Built from TCR beta cDNA, the libraries had unique molecular identifiers in them. MiXCR, run by TCRdb on the PCR reads, gives a single entry per CDR3 protein. The table includes hundreds of thousands of distinct CDR3 sequences, approximately 39% detected once. Regarding the study as a whole: Patients had higher frequencies than controls of roughly five TRBV segments, including TRBV5-6, TRBV5-1 and TRBV20-1.

Their specific antigens are unknown. Source material: blood. These receptors originate from a girl aged 2 to 10 with multiple sclerosis.

The chain joins TRBV5-6 to TRBJ2-7, with 10 bases aligning to TRBD1. The CDR3 loop spans 16 amino acids. Germline V gene lookup returns CDR1 SGHDT and CDR2 YYEEEE. J gave up 2 bases and V 4 bases, and 9 bases lay outside the gene matches. Written as DNA, the CDR3 is TGTGCCAGCAGCCCCGCACTGGGACAGGGGACCTACGAGCAGTACTTC. Translation gives CASSPALGQGTYEQYF.

This clonotype appeared a few times. The chain uses TRBV12-5 and TRBJ2-3, with 13 nucleotides matching TRBD2. The length of the CDR3 is 18 residues. From germline, CDR1 is LGHNT and CDR2 FRNRAP. Unmatched junction bases numbered 6, after V lost 1 base and J lost 2 bases. CDR3 sequence: CASGLGTSGGLNTDTQYF. The CDR3 DNA follows: TGTGCTAGTGGTTTGGGGACTAGCGGGGGCCTAAACACAGATACGCAGTATTTT.

In this sample, this clonotype turned up a few times. J is TRBJ2-7 and V is TRBV7-2; unclear D gene. The length of the CDR3 is 17 residues. V lost 1 base to trimming and J lost 0 bases, with 16 bases between them. Germline V gene lookup returns CDR1 SGHTA and CDR2 FQGNSA. Written as DNA, the CDR3 is TGTGCCAGCAGCTTAGTGTCGGGTGGATCCCGCTCCTACGAGCAGTACTTC. Amino acids: CASSLVSGGSRSYEQYF.

The J gene is TRBJ1-2, the V gene TRBV28; no firm D call. There are 15 residues in the CDR3. Germline CDR1 is MDHEN and CDR2 is SYDVKM. V lost 4 bases and J 0 bases, leaving 12 bases between the germline ends. For the CDR3, the DNA is TGTGCCAGCAGTTCCCCCTGGGCAGCTAACTATGGCTACACCTTC. Protein product: CASSSPWAANYGYTF.

V gene TRBV29-1 combines with J gene TRBJ1-2; D remains ambiguous. The germline V and J ends were trimmed by 4 bases and 8 bases, with 17 bases remaining between them. CDR1 is SQVTM, CDR2 ANQGSEA, per germline. The CDR3 extends over 13 amino acids. The DNA of the CDR3 is TGCAGCGTTGTCACCCCGGCTCTTGGCGGCTACACCTTC. It yields the protein CSVVTPALGGYTF.

In its sample, this clonotype was seen a few times. This sequence joins TRBV27 and TRBJ1-4, with 9 bases identical to TRBD1. The CDR3 extends over 13 amino acids. J gave up 6 bases and V 8 bases, and 4 bases lay outside the gene matches. The germline V gene encodes CDR1 MNHEY and CDR2 SMNVEV (reference sequence). The CDR3 DNA sequence: TGTGCCAGCCACCGGGACAGGGATGAAAAACTGTTTTTT. It specifies CASHRDRDEKLFF.

This clonotype has more than one count but fewer than ten. The CDR3: CSADGQGSIGYTF. CDR3 DNA sequence: TGCAGTGCTGACGGACAGGGTTCCATAGGCTACACCTTC. V usage is TRBV20-1 and J usage is TRBJ1-2, with 8 bases aligning to TRBD1. In germline, CDR1 is DFQATT, CDR2 SNEGSKA (reference sequence). The CDR3 length is 13 residues. After removal of 5 bases from V and 8 bases from J, the junction contained 10 bases not matched to a gene.

At least ten counts were recorded for this clonotype. This chain links TRBV12-3 or TRBV12-4 with TRBJ2-7; D ambiguous. V was clipped by 2 bases and J by 5 bases, with 1 base between them. The CDR3 covers 10 residues. The chain's CDR3 is CASSLNEQYF. CDR3 DNA sequence: TGTGCCAGCAGTTTAAACGAGCAGTACTTC.

This clonotype was picked up a small number of times. The chain employs TRBV28 and TRBJ2-7; 11 bases are a match to TRBD2. Trimming took 8 bases from V and 2 from J; bases not matched to a gene: 8. CDR1 and CDR2 from the germline V gene are MDHEN and SYDVKM. The CDR3 sequence is 15 residues long. The CDR3 DNA is TGTGCCAGCGCCCCCACGGGACTAGCGGCCTACGAGCAGTACTTC. Translated, it gives CASAPTGLAAYEQYF.

The chain carries TRBV12-3 or TRBV12-4 and TRBJ1-2; maybe TRBD1 (6 bases). Trimming shortened V by 3 bases and J by 7 bases, and 12 bases separated the two germline ends. The CDR3 sequence is 13 residues long. As DNA, the CDR3 is TGTGCCAGCAGTTTCCTGGGGGCGGGTGGCTACACCTTC. It yields the protein CASSFLGAGGYTF.

A few counts support this clonotype. This chain connects TRBV20-1 to TRBJ2-7; perhaps TRBD2 as D (6 bases). Germline lookup yields CDR1 DFQATT and CDR2 SNEGSKA (reference sequence). The CDR3 extends over 14 amino acids. Deletions cut 1 base from V and 5 bases from J, with 15 bases between. The DNA of the CDR3 is TGCAGTGCTAGAGCGGGACTCCCCCTACACGAGCAGTACTTC. Protein sequence: CSARAGLPLHEQYF.

This clonotype was detected once. The chain combines TRBV6-1 with TRBJ1-1; D is possibly TRBD1 (6 bases). This CDR3 is built from 12 residues. Germline CDR1 is MNHNS and CDR2 is SASEGT. With 2 bases removed from V and 7 bases from J, the gap between germline ends came to 8 bases. The CDR3 region is CASSESTGEAFF. Here the CDR3 DNA reads TGTGCCAGCAGTGAATCGACAGGTGAAGCTTTCTTT.

This chain uses TRBV6-5 with TRBJ1-2; D is undetermined. The CDR3 is made up of 10 amino acids. The germline V gene encodes CDR1 MNHEY and CDR2 SVGAGI. The CDR3 coding sequence is TGTGCGAGGGCCGGGTATGGCTACACCTTC. It yields the protein CARAGYGYTF.

In DNA form, the CDR3 reads TGTGCCAGCAGCGTAGCGATGAACACTGAAGCTTTCTTT. Translating it yields CASSVAMNTEAFF. J is TRBJ1-1 and V is TRBV9; D ambiguous. CDR1 and CDR2 (germline): SGDLS, YYNGEE. The CDR3 has 13 amino acids. V lost 0 bases and J 0 bases, leaving 3 bases between the germline ends.

The rearrangement uses TRBV2 and TRBJ2-3; D perhaps matches TRBD1 (5 bases). Trimming removed 5 bases from V and 1 base from J, with 13 bases in between. The CDR3 totals 15 residues. Germline V gene sequence: CDR1 SNHLY, CDR2 FYNNEI. This CDR3 reads CASSPQAWGTDTQYF. The DNA of the CDR3 is TGTGCCAGCAGTCCACAGGCTTGGGGCACAGATACGCAGTATTTT. The whole variable domain, remainder taken from reference TRBV2 and TRBJ2-3, is EPEVTQTPSHQVTQMGQEVILRCVPISNHLYFYWYRQILGQKVEFLVSFYNNEISEKSEIFDDQFSVERPDGSNFTLKIRSTKLEDSAMYFCASSPQAWGTDTQYFGPGTRLTVL.

The chain carries TRBV6-2 or TRBV6-3 and TRBJ1-4, with D unresolved. V was cut by 0 bases and J by 0 bases, with 8 bases left in between. The CDR3 spans 16 residues. Looked up from germline, CDR1 is MNHEY and CDR2 is SVGEGT. CDR3 sequence reads: CASSYSATTTNEKLFF. CDR3 coding DNA: TGTGCCAGCAGTTACTCTGCAACAACAACTAATGAAAAACTGTTTTTT.

The chain employs TRBV20-1 and TRBJ2-5; no definite D call. In germline, CDR1 is DFQATT, CDR2 SNEGSKA (reference sequence). The CDR3 extends over 15 amino acids. With 0 bases removed from V and 4 bases from J, the gap between germline ends came to 15 bases. CDR3 region: CSARDRAAPRETQYF. Here the CDR3 DNA reads TGCAGTGCTAGAGATCGGGCAGCCCCTCGAGAGACCCAGTACTTC.

This clonotype was seen a handful of times. The CDR3 sequence: CASSYGVLAGGTYNEQFF. The CDR3 region has the DNA TGTGCCAGCAGTTACGGGGTACTAGCGGGAGGTACCTACAATGAGCAGTTCTTC. The chain recombines TRBV6-2 or TRBV6-3 with TRBJ2-1, with 12 bases fitting TRBD2. CDR1 is MNHEY, CDR2 SVGEGT, per germline. The CDR3 has 18 amino acids. After removal of 2 bases from V and 2 bases from J, the junction contained 7 bases not matched to a gene.

This clonotype was observed many times. In DNA, the CDR3 is TGTGCCAGCAGTGAAGCGCTTCGTGACAGGGGTGGTGGCTACACCTTC. This gives the protein CASSEALRDRGGGYTF. V gene TRBV2 combines with J gene TRBJ1-2; 8 bases are shared with TRBD1. Per the germline V gene, CDR1 is SNHLY and CDR2 is FYNNEI. The V segment lost 0 bases and the J segment 7 bases; nucleotides outside the gene matches: 10. This CDR3 is 16 amino acids long. Complete variable domain (other parts from reference TRBV2 and TRBJ1-2): EPEVTQTPSHQVTQMGQEVILRCVPISNHLYFYWYRQILGQKVEFLVSFYNNEISEKSEIFDDQFSVERPDGSNFTLKIRSTKLEDSAMYFCASSEALRDRGGGYTFGSGTRLTVV.

This chain uses TRBV29-1 with TRBJ2-5; D ambiguous. This CDR3 is 14 amino acids long. V was shortened by 7 bases and J by 2 bases, with 17 bases between the two germline ends. Germline values: CDR1 SQVTM, CDR2 ANQGSEA. The CDR3 is CSGRISDLQETQYF. The DNA for the CDR3 is TGCAGCGGCAGGATCTCAGACCTGCAAGAGACCCAGTACTTC.

Details on this clonotype: A junction end diverges from the germline sequence, so it may reflect a read error. V is TRBV2 and J is TRBJ1-4; tentative D call: TRBD1 (5 bases). The CDR3 totals 14 residues. Per the germline V gene, CDR1 is SNHLY and CDR2 is FYNNEI. CDR3 DNA: TGCGCCAGCAGCAGACAGAGCCCATCTGAAAAACGGTTTTTT. It specifies CASSRQSPSEKRFF. Full variable domain (outside the CDR3, taken from reference TRBV2 and TRBJ1-4): EPEVTQTPSHQVTQMGQEVILRCVPISNHLYFYWYRQILGQKVEFLVSFYNNEISEKSEIFDDQFSVERPDGSNFTLKIRSTKLEDSAMYFCASSRQSPSEKRFFGSGTQLSVL.

The V and J genes are TRBV5-1 and TRBJ1-2; 7 nucleotides agree with TRBD1. With 0 bases clipped from V and 4 bases from J, the junction kept 6 bases outside the gene matches. CDR3 length: 15 residues. Germline V CDR1 and CDR2: SGHRS, YFSETQ. CDR3 nucleotide sequence: TGCGCCAGCAGCTTGGACGGACAGGTTGGCTATGGCTACACCTTC. Translation gives CASSLDGQVGYGYTF. The complete variable domain, with remaining parts taken from reference TRBV5-1 and TRBJ1-2, reads KAGVTQTPRYLIKTRGQQVTLSCSPISGHRSVSWYQQTPGQGLQFLFEYFSETQRNKGNFPGRFSGRQFSNSRSEMNVSTLELGDSALYLCASSLDGQVGYGYTFGSGTRLTVV.

This chain links TRBV27 with TRBJ2-1, with TRBD2 matching over 14 bases. The trim removed 4 bases at V and 8 bases at J, leaving 4 bases unmatched. Per germline, CDR1 MNHEY and CDR2 SMNVEV (reference sequence). CDR3 length equals 15 residues. The CDR3 region has the DNA TGTGCCAGCAGTTGGACTAGCGGGGGGAGGGATGAGCAGTTCTTC. This codes for CASSWTSGGRDEQFF.

With regard to this clonotype: Mismatch with germline at one junction end may stem from a read error. The J gene is TRBJ2-1, the V gene TRBV4-3; the D call may be TRBD1 or TRBD2 (5 bases each). Germline-derived CDR1 and CDR2 are LGHNA and YSLEER. The CDR3 has 16 amino acids. The CDR3, as DNA: TGCGCCAGCAGCCAAGATGGGGGACGGTTATACAAAGAGCAGTTCTTC. This gives the protein CASSQDGGRLYKEQFF.

This clonotype was counted a few times. This sequence joins TRBV10-3 and TRBJ2-3; tentatively, D is TRBD2 (5 bases). This CDR3 is 15 amino acids long. The germline V and J ends were trimmed by 0 bases and 3 bases, with 10 bases remaining between them. CDR1 and CDR2 from the germline V gene are ENHRY and SYGVKD. CDR3 sequence reads: CAISESRVVTDTQYF. CDR3 nucleotides: TGTGCCATCAGTGAGTCGAGGGTAGTAACAGATACGCAGTATTTT.

This clonotype was counted between two and nine times. This chain links TRBV7-3 with TRBJ2-1; D gene unclear. The length of the CDR3 is 12 residues. The V gene's germline CDR1 is SGHTA and CDR2 FQGTGA. Between the trimmed V and J ends, which lost 11 bases and 4 bases, there was a span of 12 bases. Here the CDR3 DNA reads TGTGCCGCCCCTCTACGATACAATGAGCAGTTCTTC. Translated: CAAPLRYNEQFF.

The chain joins TRBV20-1 to TRBJ1-2; TRBD1 might be the D (6 bases). There are 15 residues in the CDR3. Germline CDR1 reads DFQATT; CDR2 reads SNEGSKA (reference sequence). V was trimmed by 2 bases and J by 1 base, leaving 14 bases between them. DNA of the CDR3: TGCAGTGCTAGAACAGGGAGGCTACTTAACTATGGCTACACCTTC. The encoded protein is CSARTGRLLNYGYTF.

This clonotype was detected only a few times. This chain connects TRBV20-1 to TRBJ2-7; maybe TRBD2 (5 bases). Looked up from germline, CDR1 is DFQATT and CDR2 is SNEGSKA (reference sequence). This CDR3 spans 13 amino acids. With 3 bases removed from V and 2 bases from J, the gap between germline ends came to 11 bases. In DNA form, the CDR3 reads TGCAGTGCTAGCGGCCGGGAAGCCTACGAGCAGTACTTC. Its translation: CSASGREAYEQYF.